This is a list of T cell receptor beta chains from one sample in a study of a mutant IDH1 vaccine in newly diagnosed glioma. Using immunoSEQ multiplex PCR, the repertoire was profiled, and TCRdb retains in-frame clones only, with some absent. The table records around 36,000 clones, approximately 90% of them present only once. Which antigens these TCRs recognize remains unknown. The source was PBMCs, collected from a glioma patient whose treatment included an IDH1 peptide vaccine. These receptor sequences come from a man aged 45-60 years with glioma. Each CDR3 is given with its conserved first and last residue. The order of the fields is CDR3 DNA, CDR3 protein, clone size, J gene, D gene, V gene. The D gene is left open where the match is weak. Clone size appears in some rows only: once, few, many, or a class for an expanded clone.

cdr3_nt: TGTGCCAGTAGTATCGGGTCCGGCCTACCCGGGGAGCTGTTTTTT
cdr3_aa: CASSIGSGLPGELFF
clone_size: .
j_call: TRBJ2-2
d_call: .
v_call: TRBV19

cdr3_nt: TGTGCCAGCGCCCCCCGCTACGAGCAGTACTTC
cdr3_aa: CASAPRYEQYF
clone_size: .
j_call: TRBJ2-7
d_call: .
v_call: TRBV2

cdr3_nt: TGCAGCGTTGGGGGACGGACAATCGGTTCCTACGAGCAGTACTTC
cdr3_aa: CSVGGRTIGSYEQYF
clone_size: .
j_call: TRBJ2-7
d_call: .
v_call: TRBV29-1

cdr3_nt: TGCAGCGTCGTACAACGGAGGGGTCCGGGCACCGGGGAGCTGTTTTTT
cdr3_aa: CSVVQRRGPGTGELFF
clone_size: .
j_call: TRBJ2-2
d_call: .
v_call: TRBV29-1

cdr3_nt: TGCGCCAGCAGTGAGGTCGCAGGGGTCGGCCAGACCCAGTACTTC
cdr3_aa: CASSEVAGVGQTQYF
clone_size: .
j_call: TRBJ2-5
d_call: .
v_call: TRBV10-1

cdr3_nt: TGTGCCTGGAGTGTACCGGGGGGCGGGCCACGGGATGAGCAGTTCTTC
cdr3_aa: CAWSVPGGGPRDEQFF
clone_size: .
j_call: TRBJ2-1
d_call: .
v_call: TRBV30

cdr3_nt: TGCGCCAGCAGTGAGCTCAGGGATAATCAGCCCCAGCATTTT
cdr3_aa: CASSELRDNQPQHF
clone_size: .
j_call: TRBJ1-5
d_call: .
v_call: TRBV10-2

cdr3_nt: TGTGCCAGCAGTTTGACAGTGAACACTGAAGCTTTCTTT
cdr3_aa: CASSLTVNTEAFF
clone_size: .
j_call: TRBJ1-1
d_call: .
v_call: TRBV7-9

cdr3_nt: TGTGCCAGCAGCCAAGAAGGGGCCCGCACAGATACGCAGTATTTT
cdr3_aa: CASSQEGARTDTQYF
clone_size: .
j_call: TRBJ2-3
d_call: .
v_call: TRBV4-2

cdr3_nt: TGTGCCAGCAGCCGGGAGGTGTTGAGACAGGGGTACGAGCAGTACTTC
cdr3_aa: CASSREVLRQGYEQYF
clone_size: .
j_call: TRBJ2-7
d_call: .
v_call: TRBV5-5

cdr3_nt: TGCGCCAGCAGTAACGGACAGGCCCGAACCATTCAGTACTTC
cdr3_aa: CASSNGQARTIQYF
clone_size: .
j_call: TRBJ2-4
d_call: TRBD1
v_call: TRBV10-2

cdr3_nt: TGCGCCAGCAGCTTGGTTCAGGGGGCGGCGGGCACCGGGGAGCTGTTTTTT
cdr3_aa: CASSLVQGAAGTGELFF
clone_size: .
j_call: TRBJ2-2
d_call: TRBD1
v_call: TRBV5-1

cdr3_nt: TGCGCCAGCAGCTTAACCGGGACTAGCGGGGAGCAGTACTTC
cdr3_aa: CASSLTGTSGEQYF
clone_size: once
j_call: TRBJ2-7
d_call: TRBD2
v_call: TRBV5-1

cdr3_nt: TGTGCCAGCAGCGTATCTCCGTGGGGGGTGTCAGATACGCAGTATTTT
cdr3_aa: CASSVSPWGVSDTQYF
clone_size: .
j_call: TRBJ2-3
d_call: .
v_call: TRBV9

cdr3_nt: TGTGCCAGCAGTAACGGGGTTATATGGCGGGAGACCAACAATGAGCAGTTCTTC
cdr3_aa: CASSNGVIWRETNNEQFF
clone_size: .
j_call: TRBJ2-1
d_call: TRBD2
v_call: TRBV27

cdr3_nt: TGCGCCAGCAGCTTAGCAATTAGTGAGCAGTTCTTC
cdr3_aa: CASSLAISEQFF
clone_size: .
j_call: TRBJ2-1
d_call: .
v_call: TRBV5-1

cdr3_nt: TGTGCCAGCATCCCGGGGGGACCAAGCGGTGGCTACACCTTC
cdr3_aa: CASIPGGPSGGYTF
clone_size: .
j_call: TRBJ1-2
d_call: .
v_call: TRBV7-2

cdr3_nt: TGTGCCAGCAGCTTAGAGGTCAATTTCGGCCATAACTTC
cdr3_aa: CASSLEVNFGHNF
clone_size: few
j_call: TRBJ1-2
d_call: .
v_call: TRBV7-9

cdr3_nt: TGTGCCAGCAGCTTGTTGAGCGCCCAAGAGACCCAGTACTTC
cdr3_aa: CASSLLSAQETQYF
clone_size: .
j_call: TRBJ2-5
d_call: .
v_call: TRBV5-6

cdr3_nt: TGTGCTAGCAGCTTAGGGGGTTTCGGGGAGACCCAGTACTTC
cdr3_aa: CASSLGGFGETQYF
clone_size: .
j_call: TRBJ2-5
d_call: .
v_call: TRBV7-7

cdr3_nt: TGTGCCAGCTCACCCAACACGAACACCGGGGAGCTGTTTTTT
cdr3_aa: CASSPNTNTGELFF
clone_size: once
j_call: TRBJ2-2
d_call: .
v_call: TRBV18

cdr3_nt: TGTGCCAGCAGTGGCGCGGGACGGAGCTCCTACGAGCAGTACTTC
cdr3_aa: CASSGAGRSSYEQYF
clone_size: .
j_call: TRBJ2-7
d_call: .
v_call: TRBV2

cdr3_nt: TGCAGCGTTGAGGGACAGGGCGGAGGGGGCCCCTACAATGAGCAGTTCTTC
cdr3_aa: CSVEGQGGGGPYNEQFF
clone_size: .
j_call: TRBJ2-1
d_call: TRBD1
v_call: TRBV29-1

cdr3_nt: TGTGCCTGGAGTGTGCCGAATGAGCAGTTCTTC
cdr3_aa: CAWSVPNEQFF
clone_size: .
j_call: TRBJ2-1
d_call: .
v_call: TRBV30

cdr3_nt: TGTGCCAGCAGCTTGGACAGGCCTTATCAGCCCCAGCATTTT
cdr3_aa: CASSLDRPYQPQHF
clone_size: .
j_call: TRBJ1-5
d_call: TRBD1
v_call: TRBV2

cdr3_nt: TGTGCCAGCAGACCGATACTAGCGGGGCTACAAGAGACCCAGTACTTC
cdr3_aa: CASRPILAGLQETQYF
clone_size: once
j_call: TRBJ2-5
d_call: TRBD2
v_call: TRBV27

cdr3_nt: TGTGCCAGCAGCTTACTACATGGCTACACCTTC
cdr3_aa: CASSLLHGYTF
clone_size: .
j_call: TRBJ1-2
d_call: .
v_call: TRBV11-2

cdr3_nt: TGCGCCAGCAGTGTAGGAGAGACCCAGTACTTC
cdr3_aa: CASSVGETQYF
clone_size: .
j_call: TRBJ2-5
d_call: .
v_call: TRBV10-2

cdr3_nt: TGTGCCAGCAGCTTAGGACGGCCAGGGGGAGGAAGGGGGGCGGAAAAACTGTTTTTT
cdr3_aa: CASSLGRPGGGRGAEKLFF
clone_size: .
j_call: TRBJ1-4
d_call: TRBD1
v_call: TRBV7-2

cdr3_nt: TGTGCCATAAGGGGACAGGGGATCGTCTATGGCTACACCTTC
cdr3_aa: CAIRGQGIVYGYTF
clone_size: once
j_call: TRBJ1-2
d_call: TRBD1
v_call: TRBV6-6

cdr3_nt: TGTGCCAGCAGCCAAATCACCGGGACAGGGGGGTTTGCGGGAGGCTACACCTTC
cdr3_aa: CASSQITGTGGFAGGYTF
clone_size: .
j_call: TRBJ1-2
d_call: TRBD1
v_call: TRBV4-2

cdr3_nt: TGTGCCAGCAGTGAAACCCGGGACAGAGAAGCTTTCTTT
cdr3_aa: CASSETRDREAFF
clone_size: .
j_call: TRBJ1-1
d_call: TRBD1
v_call: TRBV2

cdr3_nt: TGTGCCAGCAGCTCCGGGACAGGGAGTAAGAGCAATCAGCCCCAGCATTTT
cdr3_aa: CASSSGTGSKSNQPQHF
clone_size: .
j_call: TRBJ1-5
d_call: TRBD1
v_call: TRBV7-8

cdr3_nt: TGTGCCAGCAGCCCAGGGACTAGCACAGATACGCAGTATTTT
cdr3_aa: CASSPGTSTDTQYF
clone_size: .
j_call: TRBJ2-3
d_call: .
v_call: TRBV7-2

cdr3_nt: TGTGCCAGTAGTATTGGGGGCTCTGGGGCCAACGTCCTGACTTTC
cdr3_aa: CASSIGGSGANVLTF
clone_size: .
j_call: TRBJ2-6
d_call: .
v_call: TRBV19

cdr3_nt: TGTGCCAGCAGCTACAGGACAGCGGGGGAGACCCAGTACTTC
cdr3_aa: CASSYRTAGETQYF
clone_size: .
j_call: TRBJ2-5
d_call: .
v_call: TRBV6-6

cdr3_nt: TGTGCCAGCAGCCGGACTAGCGGTTCCTACGAGCAGTACTTC
cdr3_aa: CASSRTSGSYEQYF
clone_size: .
j_call: TRBJ2-7
d_call: TRBD2
v_call: TRBV5-5

cdr3_nt: TGTGCCAGCAGCGTAGGGGACGCTCAGCCCCAGCATTTT
cdr3_aa: CASSVGDAQPQHF
clone_size: once
j_call: TRBJ1-5
d_call: .
v_call: TRBV9

cdr3_nt: TGTGCCAGCAGCGATAGCGGGGGGGTTTATGAGACCCAGTACTTC
cdr3_aa: CASSDSGGVYETQYF
clone_size: .
j_call: TRBJ2-5
d_call: TRBD2
v_call: TRBV7-3

cdr3_nt: TGTGCCAGCAGCTTAGCGGGACAGGGCTCCTACGAGCAGTACTTC
cdr3_aa: CASSLAGQGSYEQYF
clone_size: .
j_call: TRBJ2-7
d_call: TRBD1
v_call: TRBV11-2

cdr3_nt: TGTGCCAGCTCACCATACGGAGAGCCGGACAGCTCTGGAAACACCATATATTTT
cdr3_aa: CASSPYGEPDSSGNTIYF
clone_size: .
j_call: TRBJ1-3
d_call: .
v_call: TRBV18

cdr3_nt: TGTGCCAGCAGTTTGGTCACCGGGGAGCTGTTTTTT
cdr3_aa: CASSLVTGELFF
clone_size: .
j_call: TRBJ2-2
d_call: .
v_call: TRBV28

cdr3_nt: TGCGCCAGCAGCCAAGGAAGGGGGGTCTCTGGAAACACCATATATTTT
cdr3_aa: CASSQGRGVSGNTIYF
clone_size: .
j_call: TRBJ1-3
d_call: .
v_call: TRBV4-1

cdr3_nt: TGTGCCAGCAGCGTAAAGGGACAGGGAGGCGACGAGCAGTACTTC
cdr3_aa: CASSVKGQGGDEQYF
clone_size: .
j_call: TRBJ2-7
d_call: TRBD1
v_call: TRBV9

cdr3_nt: TGTGCCAGCAGCCACCGACAGGGGGGTCTCCATACGCAGTATTTT
cdr3_aa: CASSHRQGGLHTQYF
clone_size: .
j_call: TRBJ2-3
d_call: TRBD1
v_call: TRBV7-9

cdr3_nt: TGTGCCAGCAGTCTTACAGGGATCCCCTACGAGCAGTACTTC
cdr3_aa: CASSLTGIPYEQYF
clone_size: .
j_call: TRBJ2-7
d_call: .
v_call: TRBV9

cdr3_nt: TGCGCCAGCAGTCAATCCGGACTAGAGAACATTCAGTACTTC
cdr3_aa: CASSQSGLENIQYF
clone_size: once
j_call: TRBJ2-4
d_call: TRBD2
v_call: TRBV23-1